This TCR beta chain was profiled in a study of control samples from healthy donors and cancer patients. The CDR3 is made up of 16 amino acids. The germline V gene has CDR1 LGHDT and CDR2 YNNKEL (reference sequence). Trimming cost V 4 bases and J 0 bases; bases outside gene matches: 5. The table came from immunoSEQ multiplex PCR; TCRdb's copy has only in-frame clones and leaves some out. The table lists some 160,000 clones, around nine tenths of them singletons. Sequencing input: blood. The sequence was collected from a man aged 30 to 45 in good health. The chain uses TRBV3-1 (or the pseudogene TRBV3-2) and TRBJ2-3; TRBD2 matches at 9 bases. CDR3 bases: TGTGCCAGCAGCCCGACCCTAGCGGGGAGCACAGATACGCAGTATTTT. Protein sequence: CASSPTLAGSTDTQYF.